The clone carrying this T cell receptor (beta chain) was seen a single time. Its antigen is undetermined. The PCR ran on 60 Vbeta and 13 Jbeta primers. Method: immunoSEQ multiplex PCR; TCRdb's copy keeps in-frame clones and lacks some. The repertoire has 150,000 or so clones, 72% of them found once; the top ten carry over 2%. The data derive from a study of cytomegalovirus exposure and HLA in healthy donors. In the study overall: An early release of data contained 75 million to 90 million unique TCRs, which came from HLA-typed donors.

The study, taken as a whole, reports: Within the data, a cluster of highly shared sequence variants was likely a sequencing artifact.

Trimming cost V 3 bases and J 8 bases, with 18 bases left between them. The CDR3 is made up of 16 amino acids. Germline CDR1 is SGDLS and CDR2 is YYNGEE. The sequence was obtained from a human donor in good health. The sample consisted of PBMCs. The gene calls are TRBV9 and TRBJ1-6, with a weak D call TRBD1 (6 bases). Here the CDR3 reads CASSAGGGLRDSPLHF. DNA of the CDR3: TGTGCCAGCAGCGCGGGGGGGGGCCTCCGGGATTCACCCCTCCACTTT.